Following are 13 T cell receptor beta chains from one sample sequenced in a study of PD-L1 blockade in urothelial cancer. The assay was immunoSEQ multiplex PCR, and TCRdb's table has in-frame clones only and misses some. The sample carries roughly 120,000 clones, 70% to 85% recorded once. Time point here: pretreatment peripheral blood. Sequences were derived from PBMCs, sampled around atezolizumab (anti-PD-L1) treatment. These receptors were obtained from a middle-aged man with urothelial cancer.

This clone was seen more than once but under ten times. The chain combines TRBV27 with TRBJ2-1; D is possibly TRBD2 (6 bases). Trimming took off 2 bases at V and 6 bases at J, with 14 bases between the two ends. This CDR3 comprises 15 residues. The germline V gene encodes CDR1 MNHEY and CDR2 SMNVEV (reference sequence). The CDR3 loop reads CASSLPLATRNEQFF. The DNA for the CDR3 is TGTGCCAGCAGTTTACCGCTAGCGACCCGCAATGAGCAGTTCTTC.

The chain links TRBV21-1 to TRBJ1-5; the table's TRBD1 call for D was not verified on the DNA. TRBV21-1 is a pseudogene segment. This CDR3 contains 15 residues. The CDR3 DNA reads as TGTGCCAGCAAACTGGCAGTTCAGGAAAATCAGCCCCAGCATTTT. Protein sequence: CASKLAVQENQPQHF.

The chain employs TRBV28 and TRBJ2-1, with 12 positions matching TRBD2. Trimming removed 6 bases from V and 6 bases from J; junction bases left unmatched: 6. The CDR3 runs 15 residues. The germline V gene has CDR1 MDHEN and CDR2 SYDVKM. CDR3 protein: CASRPRLAGANEQFF. CDR3 bases: TGTGCCAGCAGGCCGAGACTAGCGGGAGCCAATGAGCAGTTCTTC.

The rearrangement joins TRBV7-9 to TRBJ2-5; 7 bases are shared with TRBD2. Trimming cost V 0 bases and J 5 bases; bases outside gene matches: 3. The CDR3 extends over 14 amino acids. Germline assignment: CDR1 SEHNR and CDR2 FQNEAQ (reference sequence). The CDR3 loop reads CASSLAGAGETQYF. The CDR3 DNA is TGTGCCAGCAGCTTAGCGGGAGCGGGGGAGACCCAGTACTTC.

V is TRBV6-5 and J is TRBJ2-7, with D possibly matching TRBD1 (5 bases). The V gene lost 8 bases and the J gene lost 5 bases, with 19 bases spanning the gap. Germline CDR1 is MNHEY and CDR2 is SVGAGI. The CDR3 contains 14 residues. CDR3 protein: CASQAETVRNEQYF. CDR3 bases: TGTGCCAGCCAGGCGGAGACAGTCAGAAACGAGCAGTACTTC.

To note about this clone: Distinct nucleotide sequences in the sample also encode this CDR3. The chain joins TRBV6-5 to TRBJ1-1, with a possible D match to TRBD1 (6 bases). Trimming removed 0 bases from V and 5 bases from J, with 10 bases in between. CDR3 length: 14 residues. CDR1 is MNHEY and CDR2 is SVGAGI in the germline V gene. DNA of the CDR3: TGTGCCAGCAGTTACTCCAGGGGAGAGACTGAAGCTTTCTTT. The encoded protein is CASSYSRGETEAFF.

CDR3 sequence (DNA): TGTGCCAGCAGCTTAGAGGCAGGGGGCTACACTGAAGCTTTCTTT. It yields the protein CASSLEAGGYTEAFF. The chain links TRBV7-3 to TRBJ1-1; 8 positions match TRBD1. Germline CDR1 SGHTA, CDR2 FQGTGA. With V trimmed by 2 bases and J by 3 bases, 5 bases remained unmatched. The CDR3 contains 15 residues.

The V call is TRBV7-6, the J call TRBJ1-4; no firm D call. V lost 1 base and J 5 bases, leaving 17 bases between the germline ends. The length of the CDR3 is 17 residues. CDR1 and CDR2 from the germline V gene are SGHVS and FNYEAQ. This CDR3 reads CASSLGRASAANEKLFF. The CDR3 coding sequence is TGTGCCAGCAGCTTAGGGAGGGCCTCAGCTGCGAATGAAAAACTGTTTTTT.

The rearrangement joins TRBV2 to TRBJ1-5, with D maybe TRBD1 (5 bases). The CDR3 spans 14 residues. Germline V gene lookup returns CDR1 SNHLY and CDR2 FYNNEI. Deletions cut 8 bases from V and 2 bases from J, with 13 bases between. CDR3 protein: CASQGKMGNQPQHF. CDR3 in DNA: TGTGCCAGCCAGGGAAAGATGGGCAATCAGCCCCAGCATTTT.

The chain employs TRBV7-3 and TRBJ2-2, with 14 bases matching TRBD2. V dropped 5 bases and J dropped 1; count of bases not matched to a gene: 3. The length of the CDR3 is 17 residues. CDR1 and CDR2 from the germline V gene are SGHTA and FQGTGA. CDR3 region: CASSMGLAGVNTGELFF. The CDR3 DNA sequence: TGTGCCAGCAGCATGGGACTAGCGGGAGTGAACACCGGGGAGCTGTTTTTT.

The rearrangement joins TRBV28 to TRBJ2-1, with 9 bases matching TRBD2. Germline loops: CDR1 MDHEN, CDR2 SYDVKM. This CDR3 has 15 amino acids. With 5 bases clipped from V and 4 bases from J, the junction kept 6 bases outside the gene matches. The CDR3 nucleotides read TGTGCCAGCAGTAGGCCCACTAGCGGGTACAATGAGCAGTTCTTC. This encodes CASSRPTSGYNEQFF.

This clone was recorded once. The chain links TRBV2 to TRBJ2-5; D is possibly TRBD1 (5 bases). Deletions cut 2 bases from V and 2 bases from J, with 9 bases between. The germline CDR1 and CDR2 sequences are SNHLY and FYNNEI. This CDR3 is 14 amino acids long. DNA for the CDR3: TGTGCCAGCAGTGAAATGACAGCACAAGAGACCCAGTACTTC. Amino acid sequence: CASSEMTAQETQYF.

The sample holds a few counts of this clone. The V and J genes are TRBV6-1 and TRBJ1-4; TRBD1 is a possible D gene (6 bases). V shed 6 bases and J shed 6 bases, with 17 bases lying between them. Germline CDR1 MNHNS, CDR2 SASEGT. This CDR3 has 15 residues. This CDR3 is CASRPTGFADEKLFF. CDR3 bases: TGTGCCAGCAGACCCACAGGGTTTGCCGATGAAAAACTGTTTTTT.